A selection of T cell receptor beta chains follows, all from one sample in a study of blood T cells in healthy people across ages. In TCRdb, the 5' RACE reads were re-called with MiXCR into one record per CDR3 protein. The sample lists some 560,000 distinct CDR3 sequences, roughly a quarter seen once, with approximately 3.6% in the top ten. This sample also belongs to another study, concerning T cells of mothers and their children.

Sequencing was carried out using blood. The receptors were gathered from a boy younger than 10 in good health. Each CDR3 is given with its conserved first and last residue. The order of the fields is clone size, J gene, V gene, D gene, CDR3 DNA, CDR3 protein. The D gene is left open where the match is weak. Rows give clone size only sometimes, using once, few, many, or a class for an expanded clone.

>.|TRBJ2-3|TRBV20-1|.
TGCAGTGCTCCCGATCAGGTGGGGGCAGATACGCAGTATTTT
CSAPDQVGADTQYF
>.|TRBJ2-5|TRBV7-2|TRBD2
TGTGCCAGCAGCTTACCAATGGGACTAGCGGTAGAGACCCAGTACTTC
CASSLPMGLAVETQYF
>.|TRBJ2-3|TRBV6-1|TRBD1
TGTGCCAGCAGTCAACGGGACAGGATCTACACAGATACGCAGTATTTT
CASSQRDRIYTDTQYF
>few|TRBJ2-3|TRBV7-9|.
TGTGCCAGCAGCTTAAGGGATTGGGATACGCAGTATTTT
CASSLRDWDTQYF
>few|TRBJ2-7|TRBV5-5|TRBD1
TGTGCCAGCAGCATAACGACAGGGAGGCAGTACTTC
CASSITTGRQYF
>few|TRBJ2-1|TRBV6-5|.
TGTGCCAGCAGTTACGTGGGCGCGGGGAATGAGCAGTTCTTC
CASSYVGAGNEQFF
>.|TRBJ2-5|TRBV29-1|.
TGCAGCGTTCCTCGGACCGACCAAGAGACCCAGTACTTC
CSVPRTDQETQYF
>.|TRBJ2-4|TRBV7-9|TRBD2
TGTGCCAGCAGCGCTAGCGGACAAAACATTCAGTACTTC
CASSASGQNIQYF
>.|TRBJ2-5|TRBV7-9|TRBD1
TGTGCCAGCAGCCCTAGGGACAGGGGGCTTGAGACCCAGTACTTC
CASSPRDRGLETQYF
>.|TRBJ2-7|TRBV11-1|.
TGTGCCAGCAGCTTATTGGGTTCGGGGGCCTACGAGCAGTACTTC
CASSLLGSGAYEQYF
>.|TRBJ2-7|TRBV20-1|.
TGCAGTGCTAGAGGTCAGGTGGACTACGAGCAGTACTTC
CSARGQVDYEQYF
>few|TRBJ1-5|TRBV9|.
TGTGCCAGCAGCGTAGGACCGACAGGTTACAATCAGCCCCAGCATTTT
CASSVGPTGYNQPQHF
>.|TRBJ2-2|TRBV7-2|.
TGTGCCAGCAGCTTGGGGAGTGTCTCAACCGGGGAGCTGTTTTTT
CASSLGSVSTGELFF
>.|TRBJ2-7|TRBV12-3/TRBV12-4|TRBD1
TGTGCCAGCAGTTCCGGGACAGGGGGGGACGAGCAGTACTTC
CASSSGTGGDEQYF
>.|TRBJ2-7|TRBV21-1|.
TGTGCCAGCAGCAAATCCCAGGGCCTCTACGAGCAGTACTTC
CASSKSQGLYEQYF
>.|TRBJ2-5|TRBV14|.
TGTGCCAGCAGCCTGGGGGAATGGGAGACCCAGTACTTC
CASSLGEWETQYF
>few|TRBJ2-4|TRBV9|TRBD2
TGTGCCAGCAGCGGGAAAGCGGGGAGCGGGGGCATTCAGTACTTC
CASSGKAGSGGIQYF
>.|TRBJ2-5|TRBV18|.
TGTGCCAGCTCACCAATGTCAGAGACCCAGTACTTC
CASSPMSETQYF
>.|TRBJ2-4|TRBV12-3/TRBV12-4|TRBD1
TGTGCCAGCAGTCACCGGACAGGGCCCAAAAACATTCAGTACTTC
CASSHRTGPKNIQYF
>few|TRBJ2-7|TRBV7-6|TRBD2
TGTGCCAGCAGCCCTCTCGGCGGGAGGTATAACGAGCAGTACTTC
CASSPLGGRYNEQYF
>many|TRBJ2-7|TRBV12-3/TRBV12-4|.
TGTGCCAGCAGTTTAGGGGGCTCCTACGAGCAGTACTTC
CASSLGGSYEQYF
>.|TRBJ2-7|TRBV7-9|.
TGTGCCAGCAGCTTTGGGGAATACGAGCAGTACTTC
CASSFGEYEQYF
>.|TRBJ2-7|TRBV6-1|TRBD2
TGTGCCAGCAGTCAACGACTAGCGGGGGCCGAGCAGTACTTC
CASSQRLAGAEQYF
>.|TRBJ1-2|TRBV20-1|.
TGCAGTGCTAGTATCACGGCAAACTATGGCTACACCTTC
CSASITANYGYTF
>few|TRBJ2-3|TRBV7-9|.
TGTGCCAGCAGCCTGTGGACAGTCACAGATACGCAGTATTTT
CASSLWTVTDTQYF
>few|TRBJ2-5|TRBV12-3/TRBV12-4|.
TGTGCCAGCACTAGGAGCCGTCAAGAGACCCAGTACTTC
CASTRSRQETQYF
>.|TRBJ2-1|TRBV29-1|.
TGCAGCGTCGGTCGGGGACTTACCTACAATGAGCAGTTCTTC
CSVGRGLTYNEQFF
>few|TRBJ1-5|TRBV6-5|.
TGTGCCAGCAGTTGGGGACGGGGGAATCAGCCCCAGCATTTT
CASSWGRGNQPQHF
>.|TRBJ1-1|TRBV29-1|.
TGCAGCGTTGCCCAGGGTGGGATGAACACTGAAGCTTTCTTT
CSVAQGGMNTEAFF
>few|TRBJ2-3|TRBV15|.
TGTGCCACCAGCAGAGATCTCGGGGCAGATACGCAGTATTTT
CATSRDLGADTQYF
>.|TRBJ2-7|TRBV28|.
TGTGCCAGCAGTTTTCAGGACGGGGTTTTCTACGAGCAGTACTTC
CASSFQDGVFYEQYF
>.|TRBJ1-2|TRBV15|TRBD1
TGTGCCACCAGCAGAGAAGGAGGCTCAGGGGGCTATGGCTACACCTTC
CATSREGGSGGYGYTF
>.|TRBJ2-7|TRBV3-1|TRBD2
TGTGCCAGCAGCCAAGAACACCCGGGACTAGCGGGAGGGGGCGAGCAGTACTTC
CASSQEHPGLAGGGEQYF